This T cell receptor beta chain was retrieved from a study of regulatory T cells in long-lasting Graves disease. Researchers made TCR beta libraries by using iRepertoire HTBI primers and running Arm-PCR on CDR3 regions. TCRdb reprocessed the multiplex PCR reads with MiXCR, giving one entry per CDR3 protein. This table holds approximately 350,000 distinct CDR3 sequences, around 16% found once. The sample's time point: newly diagnosed GD, antithyroid drugs for less than 3 months. Researchers made the TCR library from RNA that was extracted from PBMCs. The CDR3 consists of 15 residues. The germline gives CDR1 SGDLS, CDR2 YYNGEE. The V end lost 4 bases, the J end lost 1 base, and 11 bases lay between the germline ends. There are many counts of this clonotype. These data are also associated with another study on T cells in Graves' hyperthyroidism and ophthalmopathy. Turning to that study: Patients were excluded because of uncontrolled infection, other autoimmune disease, pregnancy or lactation. During a first-round RT-PCR of the TCR CDR3, the HTBI primer set was used. From stable hyperthyroidism, ophthalmopathy was separated by a 13 V-J model.

The gene calls are TRBV9 and TRBJ2-2; D is perhaps TRBD1 or TRBD2 (5 bases each). The sample consisted of peripheral blood mononuclear cells (PBMCs), taken at new diagnosis, from a patient treated with antithyroid drugs. This clonotype originated in a woman between 18 and 29 years old with Graves disease. In DNA form, the CDR3 reads TGTGCCAGCAGCATGGGACGGTGGAACACCGGGGAGCTGTTTTTT. Translation: CASSMGRWNTGELFF.